Shown below are 7 T cell receptor beta chains from a single sample sequenced in a study of Ad26.COV2.S vaccination and SARS-CoV-2 variants. Sequenced by immunoSEQ multiplex PCR; TCRdb stores in-frame clones only, minus some. Of around 340,000 clones in the sample, more than 85% were seen once. Treatment: some 20 received Ad26.COV2.S at low or high dose, single or two shots; 5 received placebo; per-sample allocation not given. Material that was analyzed had been drawn on day 63 after the first vaccine or placebo injection. The specimen comprised peripheral blood, sampled in a trial of Ad26.COV2.S vaccine versus placebo. The receptor source for this set is a person aged 18-60 years who received the Ad26.COV2.S COVID-19 vaccine or a placebo.

The gene calls are TRBV5-6 and TRBJ2-1; TRBD2 might be the D (6 bases). CDR1 is SGHDT and CDR2 is YYEEEE in the germline V gene. V lost 6 bases, J lost 4 bases, and 14 bases lay in between. The CDR3 has 14 amino acids. The CDR3 loop reads CASIPRDSYNEQFF. In nucleotides, the CDR3 is TGTGCCAGCATCCCTAGGGACTCTTACAATGAGCAGTTCTTC.

The J gene is TRBJ2-1, the V gene TRBV7-9, with TRBD2 matching 9 bases. Trimming at V came to 3 bases and at J to 10 bases, leaving 1 base not matched to a gene. CDR3 length equals 12 residues. Germline V CDR1 and CDR2: SEHNR, FQNEAQ (reference sequence). Here the CDR3 DNA reads TGTGCCAGCAGCTTTCTAGCGGGGGAGCAGTTCTTC. Protein: CASSFLAGEQFF.

V gene TRBV4-3 combines with J gene TRBJ1-1; maybe TRBD1 (5 bases). The ends were cut back, 0 bases at V and 1 base at J, with 9 bases in the middle. The CDR3 is 15 residues long. The germline V gene has CDR1 LGHNA and CDR2 YSLEER. The CDR3 spells CASSQDQGRNTEAFF. Here the CDR3 DNA reads TGCGCCAGCAGCCAAGATCAGGGACGGAACACTGAAGCTTTCTTT.

This rearrangement joins TRBV5-6 to TRBJ1-5; TRBD1 might be the D (5 bases). Germline values: CDR1 SGHDT, CDR2 YYEEEE. Trimming removed 0 bases from V and 3 bases from J, with 7 bases in between. The CDR3 is made up of 14 amino acids. The CDR3 loop is CASSLVGDNQPQHF. CDR3 nucleotides: TGTGCCAGCAGCTTGGTAGGGGACAATCAGCCCCAGCATTTT.

The sample holds many counts of this clone. The chain carries TRBV11-2 and TRBJ1-5, with D perhaps TRBD1 (6 bases). Germline assignment: CDR1 SGHAT and CDR2 FQNNGV. This CDR3 is 16 amino acids long. Trimming cost V 5 bases and J 5 bases, with 19 bases left between them. The CDR3 DNA reads as TGTGCCAGCAGCCCCGGGACCTCGGGGGGGCATCAGCCCCAGCATTTT. Residues: CASSPGTSGGHQPQHF.

In this sample, this clone turned up once. The chain employs TRBV3-1 (or the pseudogene TRBV3-2) and TRBJ1-1; TRBD1 is a possible D gene (6 bases). V lost 0 bases and J 4 bases, leaving 24 bases between the germline ends. Per the germline V gene, CDR1 is LGHDT and CDR2 is YNNKEL (reference sequence). The CDR3 is made up of 19 amino acids. The CDR3 DNA is TGTGCCAGCAGCCAAGAGAGGGGGACAAGGAAGATAGTAAGCACTGAAGCTTTCTTT. Translated, it gives CASSQERGTRKIVSTEAFF.

This chain's CDR3 is CASTPRPGYEQYF. The CDR3 nucleotides are TGTGCCAGCACCCCCCGCCCGGGTTACGAGCAGTACTTC. The chain couples TRBV27 to TRBJ2-7; D is unresolved. The CDR3 covers 13 residues. The germline V and J ends were trimmed by 7 bases and 4 bases, with 14 bases remaining between them. Germline values: CDR1 MNHEY, CDR2 SMNVEV (reference sequence).